The table lists the clone carrying this TCR beta chain with a few counts. The CDR3 sequence is 19 residues long. The germline gives CDR1 SGDLS, CDR2 YYNGEE. Unmatched junction bases numbered 12, after V lost 0 bases and J lost 6 bases. The data stem from a study of T cell repertoires in cytomegalovirus infection. Study at large: Both a matching HLA type and CMV infection were indicated by public TCR beta signatures.

Via MiXCR, TCRdb re-called the reads, giving one row per CDR3 protein. This table holds 500,000 or so distinct CDR3 sequences, 16% found once. This TCR came from a human donor in good health (CMV status not recorded). Some clones in this sample may be carry-over from other donors' samples. The specimen sequenced was CD8+ T cells from PBMCs. The chain recombines TRBV9 with TRBJ2-2, with TRBD2 matching over 12 bases. The CDR3 loop is CASSVAVASGGVSAGELFF. As DNA, the CDR3 is TGTGCCAGCAGCGTAGCCGTGGCTAGCGGGGGGGTATCGGCCGGGGAGCTGTTTTTT.